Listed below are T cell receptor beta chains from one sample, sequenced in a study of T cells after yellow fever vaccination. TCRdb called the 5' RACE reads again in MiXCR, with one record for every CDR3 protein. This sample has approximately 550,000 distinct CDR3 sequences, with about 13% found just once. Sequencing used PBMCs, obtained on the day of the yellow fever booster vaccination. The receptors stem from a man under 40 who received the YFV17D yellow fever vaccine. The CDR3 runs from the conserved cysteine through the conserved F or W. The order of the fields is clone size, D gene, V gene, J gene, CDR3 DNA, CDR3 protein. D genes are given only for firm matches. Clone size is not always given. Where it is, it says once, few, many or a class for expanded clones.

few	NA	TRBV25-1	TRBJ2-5	TGTGCCAGCAGTGATTCAGGGCAGACCCAGTACTTC	CASSDSGQTQYF
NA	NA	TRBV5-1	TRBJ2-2	TGCGCCAGCAGCCGGCAGGGGACGAACACCGGGGAGCTGTTTTTT	CASSRQGTNTGELFF
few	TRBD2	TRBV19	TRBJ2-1	TGTGCCAGTAGTATGTCGCGCGGAAGGCCGGGGGGGAATGAGCAGTTCTTC	CASSMSRGRPGGNEQFF
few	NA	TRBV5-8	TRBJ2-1	TGTGCCAGCAGTACAACCCCCCCTAGGGTGGGCGTATCTGAGCAGTTCTTC	CASSTTPPRVGVSEQFF
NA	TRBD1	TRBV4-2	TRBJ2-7	TGTGCCAGCAGCCACCCCGGGACAGAGAACTACGAGCAGTACTTC	CASSHPGTENYEQYF
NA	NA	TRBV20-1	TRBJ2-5	TGCAGTGCTAAGTGGAACGGGGAGACCCAGTACTTC	CSAKWNGETQYF
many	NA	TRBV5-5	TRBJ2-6	TGTGCCAGCAGCTTGTTTAGTCAGTCTGGGGCCAACGTCCTGACTTTC	CASSLFSQSGANVLTF
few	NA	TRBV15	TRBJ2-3	TGTGCCACCAGCAGAGATCTCCTAGGTACGCAGTATTTT	CATSRDLLGTQYF
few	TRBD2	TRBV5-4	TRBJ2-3	TGTGCCAGCAGCGAGGGGACTAGCGGGAGTAGAACAGATACGCAGTATTTT	CASSEGTSGSRTDTQYF
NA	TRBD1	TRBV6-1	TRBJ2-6	TGTGCCAGCAGATTGAAACCGCGGACAGGGGTCTCTGGGGCCAACGTCCTGACTTTC	CASRLKPRTGVSGANVLTF
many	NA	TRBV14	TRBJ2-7	TGTGCCAGCAGCCAAGGGATGGACTCCTACATCTACGAGCAGTACTTC	CASSQGMDSYIYEQYF
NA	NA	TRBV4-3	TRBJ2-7	TGCGCCAGCAGCCCCCTTGGAGGGTTCGACGAGCAGTACTTC	CASSPLGGFDEQYF
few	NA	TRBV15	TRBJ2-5	TGTGCCACCAGCAGAGAGAGGGTCCAAGAGACCCAGTACTTC	CATSRERVQETQYF
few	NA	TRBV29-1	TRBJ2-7	TGCAGCGCACAGACCGGGACACTAGATGAGCAGTACTTC	CSAQTGTLDEQYF
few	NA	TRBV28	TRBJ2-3	TGTGCCAGCAGTTTTGTGGGAGGTGGAGATACGCAGTATTTT	CASSFVGGGDTQYF
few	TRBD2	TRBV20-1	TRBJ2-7	TGCAGTGCCCCTAGCGGTATTCGGTACGAGCAGTACTTC	CSAPSGIRYEQYF
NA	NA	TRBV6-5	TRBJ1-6	TGTGCCAGCAGTTATGAGGGGAGCTCCTATAATTCACCCCTCCACTTT	CASSYEGSSYNSPLHF
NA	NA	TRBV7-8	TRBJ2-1	TGTGCCAGCAGCCGCAATAGCATAAGCTCCTACAATGAGCAGTTCTTC	CASSRNSISSYNEQFF
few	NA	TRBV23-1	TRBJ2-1	TGCGCCAGCAGTCAAAGGGGGGGGACAGACGACTACAATGAGCAGTTCTTC	CASSQRGGTDDYNEQFF
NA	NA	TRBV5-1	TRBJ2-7	TGCGCCAGCAGCCCAGGACGCAGGGACTACGAGCAGTACTTC	CASSPGRRDYEQYF
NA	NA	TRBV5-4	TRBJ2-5	TGTGCCAGCAGCTCGGCGGACAACAGAGTTGGGACCCAGTACTTC	CASSSADNRVGTQYF
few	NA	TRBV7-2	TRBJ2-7	TGTGCCAGCAGCTTATCATACCTGAGCGAGCAGTACTTC	CASSLSYLSEQYF
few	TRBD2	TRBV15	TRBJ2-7	TGTGCCACCAGCAGAGCCGTCGGGAGCGGGAGAGTCGACGAGCAGTACTTC	CATSRAVGSGRVDEQYF
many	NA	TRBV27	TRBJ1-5	TGTGCCAGCAGTTTGGGACTCGGGGGGCGCCAGCCCCAGCATTTT	CASSLGLGGRQPQHF
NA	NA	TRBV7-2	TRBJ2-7	TGTGCCAGCGCGGGACGCAACTCCTACGAGCAGTACTTC	CASAGRNSYEQYF
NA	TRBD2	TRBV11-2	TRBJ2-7	TGTGCCAGCAGCTTAAAGCAGGGAGGGCTCGAGCAGTACTTC	CASSLKQGGLEQYF
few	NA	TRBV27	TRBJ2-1	TGTGCCAGCAGTTCATTAGCGGAGGGTTACAATGAGCAGTTCTTC	CASSSLAEGYNEQFF
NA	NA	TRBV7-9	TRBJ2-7	TGTGCCAGCAGCCCTCTCGACGAGCAGTACTTC	CASSPLDEQYF
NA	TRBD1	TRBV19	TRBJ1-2	TGTGCCAGCTGGGACAGCCTAAGATATGGCTACACCTTC	CASWDSLRYGYTF
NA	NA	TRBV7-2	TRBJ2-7	TGTGCCAGCAGCGACCCGGGGAGCTCCTACGAGCAGTACTTC	CASSDPGSSYEQYF
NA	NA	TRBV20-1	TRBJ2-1	TGCAGTGCTAGAGATTGGCTAAACAATGAGCAGTTCTTC	CSARDWLNNEQFF
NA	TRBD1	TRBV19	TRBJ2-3	TGTGCCAGTAGTAACAGACAGGGAGATCCCACAGATACGCAGTATTTT	CASSNRQGDPTDTQYF
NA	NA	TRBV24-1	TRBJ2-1	TGTGCCACCAGTGATATAACGCGTTACAATGAGCAGTTCTTC	CATSDITRYNEQFF
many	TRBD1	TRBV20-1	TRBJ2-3	TGCAGTGCCCGACAGGGAACCACAGATACGCAGTATTTT	CSARQGTTDTQYF
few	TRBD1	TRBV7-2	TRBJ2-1	TGTGCCAGCAGCTTAGTCCTCGTCCAGGGGGTGTTCTTC	CASSLVLVQGVFF
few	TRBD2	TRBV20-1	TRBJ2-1	TGCAGTGCTAAATCACTAGCGGGCAAAGGATATTCCTCCTACAATGAGCAGTTCTTC	CSAKSLAGKGYSSYNEQFF
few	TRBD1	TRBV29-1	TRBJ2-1	TGCAGGGGACAGGGGTCCTACAATGAGCAGTTCTTC	CRGQGSYNEQFF
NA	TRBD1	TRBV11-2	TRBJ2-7	TGTGCCAGCAGCTTAACGGACAGGGTGAGCTCCTACGAGCAGTACTTC	CASSLTDRVSSYEQYF
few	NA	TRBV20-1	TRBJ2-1	TGCAGTGCTTCCGGGAGTTTCAATGAGCAGTTCTTC	CSASGSFNEQFF
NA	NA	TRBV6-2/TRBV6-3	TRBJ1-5	TGTGCCAGCGCCCGGTTGGGCCAGCCCCAGCATTTT	CASARLGQPQHF
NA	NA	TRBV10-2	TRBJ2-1	TGCGCCAGCAGGGAACCGAGCGTGGATGAGCAGTTCTTC	CASREPSVDEQFF